Following are 17 T cell receptor beta chains from one sample sequenced in a study of beta chain features in type 1 diabetes. Study results and limitations: Moderate yet significant TCRB CDR3 shortening was seen in Type 1 diabetes patients in all four CD4+ subsets.

What was sequenced were expressed TCRB transcripts, since all of the isolated RNA had been reverse transcribed. Repertoires were generated with immunoSEQ multiplex PCR, while TCRdb's copy carries only in-frame clones and drops some. The sample holds some 330,000 clones, roughly 12% seen once. No antigen has been identified for these receptors. The sample taken for sequencing was naive CD4+ T cells from blood. Receptors originate from a woman aged 18-29 years with type 1 diabetes.

The chain employs TRBV30 and TRBJ1-1; D is possibly TRBD1 (5 bases). Germline-derived CDR1 and CDR2 are GTSNPN and SVGIG (reference sequence). The CDR3 is 15 residues long. Trimming removed 6 bases at V and 0 bases at J, with 17 bases between. In DNA, the CDR3 is TGTGCCTGCGGGGGAACCGGGACGGTGAACACTGAAGCTTTCTTT. Protein sequence: CACGGTGTVNTEAFF.

The chain joins TRBV7-9 to TRBJ2-1; D is possibly TRBD2 (6 bases). The germline V and J ends were trimmed by 5 bases and 10 bases, with 12 bases remaining between them. CDR1 and CDR2 (germline): SEHNR, FQNEAQ (reference sequence). This CDR3 spans 12 amino acids. Here the CDR3 DNA reads TGTGCCAGCAGCCTCGGACTAATAGAGCAGTTCTTC. Its translation is CASSLGLIEQFF. Filled out from reference TRBV7-9 and TRBJ2-1, the complete variable domain reads DTGVSQNPRHKITKRGQNVTFRCDPISEHNRLYWYRQTLGQGPEFLTYFQNEAQLEKSRLLSDRFSAERPKGSFSTLEIQRTEQGDSAMYLCASSLGLIEQFFGPGTRLTVL.

This clone was observed a few times. The V gene is TRBV27, the J gene TRBJ2-7; 10 positions match TRBD1. V trimming: 8 bases; J trimming: 2 bases; junction bases outside the gene matches: 3. CDR3 length: 13 residues. Germline-derived CDR1 and CDR2 are MNHEY and SMNVEV (reference sequence). Here the CDR3 reads CASGGTGAYEQYF. Written as DNA, the CDR3 is TGTGCCAGCGGCGGGACAGGGGCCTACGAGCAGTACTTC.

The chain carries TRBV7-9 and TRBJ2-7; TRBD2 agrees at 11 bases. The CDR3 consists of 15 residues. V was clipped by 4 bases and J by 0 bases; unmatched bases: 2. Germline CDR1 is SEHNR and CDR2 is FQNEAQ (reference sequence). CDR3 sequence (DNA): TGTGCCAGCAGCTCTAGCGGGGGGTTCTCCTACGAGCAGTACTTC. It is translated as CASSSSGGFSYEQYF. Full variable domain (missing parts from reference TRBV7-9 and TRBJ2-7): DTGVSQNPRHKITKRGQNVTFRCDPISEHNRLYWYRQTLGQGPEFLTYFQNEAQLEKSRLLSDRFSAERPKGSFSTLEIQRTEQGDSAMYLCASSSSGGFSYEQYFGPGTRLTVT.

The CDR3 spells CASSFDSHTEAFF. The CDR3 DNA sequence: TGCGCCAGCAGCTTCGACAGCCACACTGAAGCTTTCTTT. The chain carries TRBV5-1 and TRBJ1-1; TRBD1 is a possible D gene (5 bases). The germline V and J ends were trimmed by 2 bases and 3 bases, with 8 bases remaining between them. The germline V gene has CDR1 SGHRS and CDR2 YFSETQ. The CDR3 sequence is 13 residues long.

In its sample, this clone was seen a few times. CDR3 in amino acids: CSAGQGNEQYF. The DNA for the CDR3 is TGCAGTGCTGGACAGGGGAACGAGCAGTACTTC. The chain carries TRBV20-1 and TRBJ2-7, with 9 positions matching TRBD1. V gave up 5 bases and J gave up 5 bases; unmatched junction bases: 1. The length of the CDR3 is 11 residues. Germline V gene data show CDR1 as DFQATT and CDR2 as SNEGSKA (reference sequence).

The rearrangement joins TRBV6-5 to TRBJ2-1; D not resolved. CDR3 length: 15 residues. From germline, CDR1 is MNHEY and CDR2 SVGAGI. V lost 6 bases and J lost 8, with 20 bases in between. The CDR3 DNA is TGTGCCAGCAGGATCAGTGGTACGGGTGGCGATGAGCAGTTCTTC. This sequence encodes CASRISGTGGDEQFF.

The gene calls are TRBV5-4 and TRBJ2-2; 7 bases line up with TRBD2. Germline CDR1 is SGHNT and CDR2 is YYREEE (reference sequence). Trimming removed 1 base from V and 4 bases from J; junction bases left unmatched: 7. This CDR3 spans 16 amino acids. CDR3 loop: CASSLLAGVGTGELFF. Here the CDR3 DNA reads TGTGCCAGCAGCTTGCTGGCGGGAGTAGGCACCGGGGAGCTGTTTTTT.

V and J are TRBV30 and TRBJ2-1, with 7 bases fitting TRBD2. CDR3 length equals 14 residues. The V gene's germline CDR1 is GTSNPN and CDR2 SVGIG (reference sequence). Unmatched junction bases numbered 9, after V lost 2 bases and J lost 8 bases. CDR3 sequence: CAWSLGGSFYEQFF. The DNA of the CDR3 is TGTGCCTGGAGTCTTGGCGGGAGCTTCTATGAGCAGTTCTTC.

The chain couples TRBV19 to TRBJ1-1; the D gene is possibly TRBD1 (6 bases). The CDR3 covers 14 residues. Per the germline V gene, CDR1 is LNHDA and CDR2 is SQIVND (reference sequence). Trimming removed 3 bases at V and 1 base at J, with 9 bases between. CDR3 sequence (DNA): TGTGCCAGTAGTATTCGGGACACGAACACTGAAGCTTTCTTT. Its translation: CASSIRDTNTEAFF. The entire variable domain, with the rest obtained from reference TRBV19 and TRBJ1-1, is as follows: DGGITQSPKYLFRKEGQNVTLSCEQNLNHDAMYWYRQDPGQGLRLIYYSQIVNDFQKGDIAEGYSVSREKKESFPLTVTSAQKNPTAFYLCASSIRDTNTEAFFGQGTRLTVV.

This clone was picked up a small number of times. V and J are TRBV4-2 and TRBJ1-4; tentatively, D is TRBD1 (6 bases). In germline, CDR1 is LGHNA, CDR2 YNFKEQ. V lost 5 bases and J lost 4, with 20 bases in between. The CDR3 is 17 residues long. The CDR3 DNA reads TGTGCCAGCAGCGGACCGATACAGGGTCGGGGTAATGAAAAACTGTTTTTT. Protein product: CASSGPIQGRGNEKLFF.

This clone turned up a few times. The chain uses TRBV5-4 and TRBJ1-4; no clear D. Germline assignment: CDR1 SGHNT and CDR2 YYREEE (reference sequence). Trimming stripped 0 bases from V and 6 bases from J, with 9 bases between. The CDR3 consists of 14 residues. CDR3 nucleotides: TGTGCCAGCAGCTTGGCGGGATTGGATGAAAAACTGTTTTTT. Protein product: CASSLAGLDEKLFF. The variable domain in full, completed from reference TRBV5-4 and TRBJ1-4, reads ETGVTQSPTHLIKTRGQQVTLRCSSQSGHNTVSWYQQALGQGPQFIFQYYREEENGRGNFPPRFSGLQFPNYSSELNVNALELDDSALYLCASSLAGLDEKLFFGSGTQLSVL.

The chain carries TRBV19 and TRBJ2-1, with 7 nucleotides matching TRBD2. Germline V gene sequence: CDR1 LNHDA, CDR2 SQIVND (reference sequence). The CDR3 loop spans 14 amino acids. J gave up 7 bases and V 3 bases, and 6 bases lay outside the gene matches. The CDR3 DNA follows: TGTGCCAGTAGTATCCCCTCACTAGCGAATGAGCAGTTCTTC. Translated, it gives CASSIPSLANEQFF.

V usage is TRBV25-1 and J usage is TRBJ2-3, with 9 nucleotides matching TRBD1. Losses at the gene ends were 2 bases for V and 4 bases for J; bases not matched to a gene: 4. This CDR3 contains 15 residues. Germline V gene data show CDR1 as MGHDK and CDR2 as SYGVNS. This chain's CDR3 is CASSEPGTGSDTQYF. The CDR3 nucleotides are TGTGCCAGCAGTGAACCCGGGACAGGGTCAGATACGCAGTATTTT.

The rearrangement uses TRBV7-8 and TRBJ2-3, with unresolved D. CDR3 length equals 14 residues. Looked up from germline, CDR1 is SGHVS and CDR2 is FQNEAQ. Trimming left V 6 bases short and J 2 bases short, with 12 bases between. The CDR3 DNA reads as TGTGCCAGCAGTCCTCCAGGATTCACAGATACGCAGTATTTT. Amino acids: CASSPPGFTDTQYF.

The chain couples TRBV15 to TRBJ1-5, with D hard to call. This CDR3 has 13 residues. Trimming removed 1 base at V and 2 bases at J, with 3 bases between. Germline V gene lookup returns CDR1 LNHNV and CDR2 YYDKDF (reference sequence). The DNA of the CDR3 is TGTGCCACCAGCAGAGCGGGCAATCAGCCCCAGCATTTT. This encodes CATSRAGNQPQHF.

This clone was recorded a few times. The chain has TRBV18 and TRBJ1-5, with TRBD1 matching 8 bases. V was clipped by 4 bases and J by 3 bases; unmatched bases: 14. Germline V gene sequence: CDR1 KGHSH, CDR2 LQKENI. The CDR3 is 18 amino acids. The CDR3 loop reads CASSLSPPRGLLNQPQHF. DNA for the CDR3: TGTGCCAGCTCACTCTCACCCCCCAGGGGGCTCCTCAATCAGCCCCAGCATTTT.